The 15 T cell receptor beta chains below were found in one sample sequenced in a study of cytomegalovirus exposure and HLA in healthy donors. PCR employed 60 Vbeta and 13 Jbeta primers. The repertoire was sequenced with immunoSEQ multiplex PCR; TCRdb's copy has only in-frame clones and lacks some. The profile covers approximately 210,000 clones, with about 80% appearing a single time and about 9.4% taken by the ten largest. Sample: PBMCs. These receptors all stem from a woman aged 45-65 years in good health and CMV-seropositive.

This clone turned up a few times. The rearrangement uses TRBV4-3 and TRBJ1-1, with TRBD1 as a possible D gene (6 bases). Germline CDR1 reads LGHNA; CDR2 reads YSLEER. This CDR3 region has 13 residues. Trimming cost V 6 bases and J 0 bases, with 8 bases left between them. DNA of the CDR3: TGCGCCAGCAGACAGGGCATGAACACTGAAGCTTTCTTT. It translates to CASRQGMNTEAFF.

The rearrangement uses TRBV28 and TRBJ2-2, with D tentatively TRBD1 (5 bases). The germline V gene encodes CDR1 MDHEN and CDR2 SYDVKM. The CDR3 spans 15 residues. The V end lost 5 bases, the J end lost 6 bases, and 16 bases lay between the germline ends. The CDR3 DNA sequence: TGTGCCAGCAGTCTCCCTAGGGGTGGTGCCGGGGAGCTGTTTTTT. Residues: CASSLPRGGAGELFF.

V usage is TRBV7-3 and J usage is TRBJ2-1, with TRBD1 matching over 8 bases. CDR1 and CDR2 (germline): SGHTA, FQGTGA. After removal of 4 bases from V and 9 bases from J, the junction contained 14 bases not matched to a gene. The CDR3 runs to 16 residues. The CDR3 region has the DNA TGTGCCAGCAGCTCGACCGGGACAGGAAAGATGTTTGAGCAGTTCTTC. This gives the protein CASSSTGTGKMFEQFF.

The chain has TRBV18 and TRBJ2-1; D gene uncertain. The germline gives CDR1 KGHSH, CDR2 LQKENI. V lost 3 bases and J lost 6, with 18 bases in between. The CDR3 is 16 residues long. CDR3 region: CASSPPVLRKRNEQFF. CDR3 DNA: TGTGCCAGCTCACCCCCCGTGCTCAGAAAACGCAATGAGCAGTTCTTC. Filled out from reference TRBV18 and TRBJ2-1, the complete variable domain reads NAGVMQNPRHLVRRRGQEARLRCSPMKGHSHVYWYRQLPEEGLKFMVYLQKENIIDESGMPKERFSAEFPKEGPSILRIQQVVRGDSAAYFCASSPPVLRKRNEQFFGPGTRLTVL.

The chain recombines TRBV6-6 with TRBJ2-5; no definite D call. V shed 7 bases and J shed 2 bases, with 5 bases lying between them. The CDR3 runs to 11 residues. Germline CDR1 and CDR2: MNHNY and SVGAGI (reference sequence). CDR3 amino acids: CASTRQETQYF. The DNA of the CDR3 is TGTGCCAGCACCAGGCAAGAGACCCAGTACTTC.

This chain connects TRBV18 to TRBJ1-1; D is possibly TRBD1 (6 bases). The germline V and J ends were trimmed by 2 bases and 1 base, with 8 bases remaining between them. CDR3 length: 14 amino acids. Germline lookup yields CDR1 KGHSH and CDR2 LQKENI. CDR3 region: CASSPSRGNTEAFF. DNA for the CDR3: TGTGCCAGCTCACCATCCAGGGGGAACACTGAAGCTTTCTTT.

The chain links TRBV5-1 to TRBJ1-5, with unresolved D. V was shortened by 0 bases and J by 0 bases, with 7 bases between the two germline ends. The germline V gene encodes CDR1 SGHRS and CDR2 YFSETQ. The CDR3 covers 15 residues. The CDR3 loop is CASSLGQDSNQPQHF. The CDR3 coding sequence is TGCGCCAGCAGCTTGGGACAAGATAGCAATCAGCCCCAGCATTTT.

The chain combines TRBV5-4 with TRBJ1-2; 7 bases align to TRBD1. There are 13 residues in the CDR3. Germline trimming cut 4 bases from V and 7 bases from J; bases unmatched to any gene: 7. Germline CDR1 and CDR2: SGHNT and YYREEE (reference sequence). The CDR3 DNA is TGTGCCAGCAGCACGGCAGGGGGGAGTGGCTACACCTTC. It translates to CASSTAGGSGYTF.

The DNA of the CDR3 is TGTGCCTGGAGTGACGGGGACAGTTACAATGAGCAGTTCTTC. The encoded protein is CAWSDGDSYNEQFF. The gene calls are TRBV30 and TRBJ2-1, with 7 bases matching TRBD1. The CDR3 spans 14 residues. Germline-derived CDR1 and CDR2 are GTSNPN and SVGIG (reference sequence). V was pared by 1 base and J by 4 bases, with 4 bases of the junction left unmatched.

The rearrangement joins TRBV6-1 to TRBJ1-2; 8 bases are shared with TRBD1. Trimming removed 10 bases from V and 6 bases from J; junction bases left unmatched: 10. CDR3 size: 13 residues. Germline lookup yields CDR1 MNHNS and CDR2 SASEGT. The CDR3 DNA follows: TGTGCCATCAAACCCTGGACAGGGAATGGCTACACCTTC. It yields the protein CAIKPWTGNGYTF.

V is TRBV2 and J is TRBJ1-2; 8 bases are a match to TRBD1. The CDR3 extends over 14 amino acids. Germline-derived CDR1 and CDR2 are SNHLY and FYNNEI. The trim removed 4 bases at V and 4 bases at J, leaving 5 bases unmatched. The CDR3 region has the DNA TGTGCCAGCAGTGTAACGACAGGGGTCTATGGCTACACCTTC. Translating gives CASSVTTGVYGYTF.

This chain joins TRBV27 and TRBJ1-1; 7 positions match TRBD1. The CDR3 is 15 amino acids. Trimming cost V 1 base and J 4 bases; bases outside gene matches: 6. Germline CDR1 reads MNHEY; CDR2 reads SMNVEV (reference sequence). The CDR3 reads CASSLYQGVATEAFF. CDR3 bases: TGTGCCAGCAGTTTATATCAGGGGGTGGCCACTGAAGCTTTCTTT.

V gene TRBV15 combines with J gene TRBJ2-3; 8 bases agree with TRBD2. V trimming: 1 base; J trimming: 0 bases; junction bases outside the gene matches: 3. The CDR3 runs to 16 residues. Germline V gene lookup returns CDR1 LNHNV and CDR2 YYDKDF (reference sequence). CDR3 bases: TGTGCCACCAGCAGAGTTAGCGGGGTTAGCACAGATACGCAGTATTTT. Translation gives CATSRVSGVSTDTQYF.

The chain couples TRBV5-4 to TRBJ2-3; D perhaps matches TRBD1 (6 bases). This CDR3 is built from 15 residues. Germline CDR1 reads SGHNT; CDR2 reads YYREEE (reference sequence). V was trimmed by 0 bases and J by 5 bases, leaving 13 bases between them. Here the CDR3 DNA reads TGTGCCAGCAGCTTGGACCAGGGGTTTCAAGATACGCAGTATTTT. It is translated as CASSLDQGFQDTQYF.

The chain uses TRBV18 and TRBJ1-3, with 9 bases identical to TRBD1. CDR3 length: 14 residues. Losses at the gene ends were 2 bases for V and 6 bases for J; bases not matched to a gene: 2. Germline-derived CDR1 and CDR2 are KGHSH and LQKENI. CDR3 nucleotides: TGTGCCAGCTCACCAACAGGGGGCCTAAACACCATATATTTT. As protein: CASSPTGGLNTIYF.